The 21 T cell receptor beta chains reported below all come from one sample, sequenced in a study of T cells in women clearing cervical HPV infection. This table comes from immunoSEQ multiplex PCR, and its TCRdb copy is limited to in-frame clones, with some not included. The ten top clones account for 3% to 4%, within a sample of about 30,000 clones. Material: blood buffy coat. Source of these receptors: a woman between 18 and 69 years old with a cervical HPV16 infection that either progressed to CIN3+ or cleared (not recorded which).

Points on this clone: Coverage ceases 3 residues before the CDR3 finishes, and the germline J gene fills in the end. The chain has TRBV7-8 and TRBJ2-2, with a possible D match to TRBD1 (6 bases). The V gene's germline CDR1 is SGHVS and CDR2 FQNEAQ. This CDR3 comprises 16 residues. The covered CDR3 bases are TGTGCCAGCAGGTGGACAGCCCTCTCTGGGGCCAACGTG. This encodes CASRWTALSGANV. The whole CDR3 reads CASRWTALSGANVLFF.

CDR3 bases read: TGTGCCAGCAGCTTGGGACAGCTCAGAAGCTATGGC. Translating it yields CASSLGQLRSYG. The CDR3 as a whole reads CASSLGQLRSYGYTF. The chain is built from TRBV5-6 and TRBJ1-2, with D possibly being TRBD1 (5 bases). Sequencing ends 3 residues short of the CDR3 end; the germline J gene provides the rest. The CDR3 sequence is 15 residues long. V shed 0 bases and J shed 4 bases, with 13 bases lying between them. Germline V gene sequence: CDR1 SGHDT, CDR2 YYEEEE.

As regards this clone: The read is 3 residues too short to cover the CDR3 end, so that end is filled in from the germline J gene. The V and J genes are TRBV19 and TRBJ2-1; 7 nucleotides align to TRBD2. CDR1 is LNHDA, CDR2 SQIVND, per germline (reference sequence). This CDR3 region has 17 residues. Germline trimming cut 1 base from V and 0 bases from J; bases unmatched to any gene: 6. CDR3 DNA, as far as it was read: TGTGCCAGTAGTATAGGGGCGGGAGACGACTCCTACAATGAG. Protein: CASSIGAGDDSYNE. The entire CDR3 is CASSIGAGDDSYNEQFF. Looking up the rest from reference TRBV19 and TRBJ2-1 gives the full variable domain: DGGITQSPKYLFRKEGQNVTLSCEQNLNHDAMYWYRQDPGQGLRLIYYSQIVNDFQKGDIAEGYSVSREKKESFPLTVTSAQKNPTAFYLCASSIGAGDDSYNEQFFGPGTRLTVL.

A word on this clone: The read gets to within 3 residues of the CDR3 end, and the germline J gene fills in the rest. Distinct nucleotide sequences in the sample also encode this CDR3. The chain has TRBV11-2 and TRBJ1-3, with D perhaps TRBD1 (6 bases). Trimming took 3 bases from V and 2 from J, leaving 11 bases between them. The CDR3 spans 15 residues. The germline V gene encodes CDR1 SGHAT and CDR2 FQNNGV. The CDR3 region is CASSFQHRAGNTIYF. The CDR3 bases that were read are TGTGCCAGCAGCTTTCAACACAGGGCTGGAAACACC.

CDR3: CSAKGQATNNEQFF. Incomplete CDR3 DNA: TGCAGTGCCAAGGGCCAAGCTACCAACAATGAG. This sequence joins TRBV20-1 and TRBJ2-1; D remains ambiguous. The CDR3 end is not reached by the read, which stops 3 residues before it; the germline J gene fills it in. Between the trimmed V and J ends, which lost 6 bases and 5 bases, there was a span of 17 bases. The CDR3 is 14 amino acids. Looked up from germline, CDR1 is DFQATT and CDR2 is SNEGSKA (reference sequence).

On this clone: The CDR3 is cut off 3 residues early in the read; its end comes from the germline J gene. The chain joins TRBV10-3 to TRBJ2-3; maybe TRBD2 (5 bases). The CDR3 runs to 15 residues. V lost 0 bases, J lost 5 bases, and 12 bases lay in between. Germline V CDR1 and CDR2: ENHRY, SYGVKD. CDR3 DNA (partial): TGTGCCATCAGTGAGTCGATACGGGGTGGAGATACG. This encodes CAISESIRGGDT. The whole CDR3 protein reads CAISESIRGGDTQYF.

The CDR3 here is CASSIGGVYEQYF. CDR3 bases read: TGTGCCAGTAGTATCGGGGGGGTCTACGAG. This chain connects TRBV19 to TRBJ2-7, with 8 bases matching TRBD2. The CDR3 is cut off 3 residues early in the read; its end comes from the germline J gene. The CDR3 sequence is 13 residues long. Germline V gene data show CDR1 as LNHDA and CDR2 as SQIVND (reference sequence). The V gene end was trimmed by 3 bases and the J gene end by 3 bases; junction bases not matched to a gene: 1.

In regard to this clone: The observed sequence ends 3 residues before the CDR3 terminus, with the missing tail filled in from the germline J gene. J is TRBJ2-3 and V is TRBV10-3, with D possibly being TRBD1 (6 bases). The CDR3 has 11 amino acids. Deletions cut 6 bases from V and 6 bases from J, with 7 bases between. Germline CDR1 reads ENHRY; CDR2 reads SYGVKD. The CDR3 loop is CAIRGADTQYF. The CDR3 bases that were read are TGTGCCATCAGGGGGGCGGATACG.

On this clone itself: The sequence runs out 3 residues before the end of the CDR3; the remainder is reconstructed from the germline J gene. The chain carries TRBV18 and TRBJ2-5; maybe TRBD2 (5 bases). The CDR3 totals 17 residues. Trimming pared 1 base from V and 2 bases from J, leaving 17 bases between. Germline V gene lookup returns CDR1 KGHSH and CDR2 LQKENI. Partial CDR3 DNA: TGTGCCAGCTCACCACTTCCGGGGTTCTCCCATCAAGAGACC. As protein: CASSPLPGFSHQET. In full, the CDR3 reads CASSPLPGFSHQETQYF.

CDR3 DNA, as far as it was read: TGCAGTGCTAGTGTGTCAGGGGCCAGGACC. As protein: CSASVSGART. The entire CDR3 reads CSASVSGARTQYF. This chain joins TRBV20-1 and TRBJ2-5; maybe TRBD1 (6 bases). From the germline J gene comes the end of the CDR3, since the read stops 3 residues before it. Germline CDR1 DFQATT, CDR2 SNEGSKA (reference sequence). The CDR3 has 13 residues. Trimming stripped 3 bases from V and 7 bases from J, with 15 bases between.

CDR3 residues: CASSREGLDSPLHF. The CDR3 bases that were read are TGCGCCAGCAGCCGGGAGGGACTGGATTCACCC. The chain recombines TRBV5-1 with TRBJ1-6; TRBD1 is a possible D gene (5 bases). The CDR3 end falls 3 residues outside the read, so it is completed with the germline J gene. Looked up from germline, CDR1 is SGHRS and CDR2 is YFSETQ. This CDR3 comprises 14 residues. V lost 4 bases to trimming and J lost 8 bases, with 13 bases between them.

Note on this clone: The read falls 3 residues short of the CDR3 end, and the missing part is taken from the germline J gene. The chain links TRBV7-8 to TRBJ1-4, with D hard to call. Germline V gives CDR1 SGHVS, CDR2 FQNEAQ. CDR3 length equals 12 residues. With 5 bases removed from V and 10 bases from J, the gap between germline ends came to 11 bases. The CDR3 loop reads CASSPGRGKLFF. CDR3 bases read: TGTGCCAGCAGCCCCGGCCGGGGAAAA.

Comment on this clone: With the read ending 3 residues before the CDR3 end, the germline J gene is used to fill in that end. The chain recombines TRBV20-1 with TRBJ2-3; 9 nucleotides agree with TRBD1. This CDR3 has 18 residues. CDR1 is DFQATT, CDR2 SNEGSKA, per germline (reference sequence). V lost 0 bases and J lost 3; bases outside the gene matches: 13. The sequenced part of the CDR3 DNA is TGCAGTGCTAGAGATTGGCACTCACAGGGGGCTATGACAGATACG. This translates into CSARDWHSQGAMTDT. The complete CDR3 protein is CSARDWHSQGAMTDTQYF.

Regarding this clone: The CDR3 end lies 3 residues beyond the end of the read and is filled in from the germline J gene. The chain links TRBV2 to TRBJ2-1; 7 nucleotides agree with TRBD2. Germline CDR1 and CDR2: SNHLY and FYNNEI. Trimming at V came to 2 bases and at J to 5 bases, leaving 9 bases not matched to a gene. This CDR3 has 16 amino acids. The CDR3 loop is CASSERIASGNNEQFF. The CDR3 DNA, read in part, is TGTGCCAGCAGTGAACGAATCGCTAGCGGAAACAATGAG.

About this clone itself: The CDR3 extends 3 residues past the end of the read, so its final part is completed from the germline J gene. The chain joins TRBV6-1 to TRBJ2-1, with TRBD2 as a possible D gene (5 bases). This CDR3 region has 12 residues. Trimming removed 4 bases at V and 8 bases at J, with 9 bases between. Germline V gene sequence: CDR1 MNHNS, CDR2 SASEGT. The CDR3 DNA, read in part, is TGTGCCAGCAGTGGCCCTAGCTATGAG. It codes for CASSGPSYE. The whole CDR3 sequence reads CASSGPSYEQFF.

Details on this clone: The CDR3 is cut off 3 residues early in the read; its end comes from the germline J gene. The chain links TRBV7-9 to TRBJ2-1, with a possible D match to TRBD1 (6 bases). Germline CDR1 reads SEHNR; CDR2 reads FQNEAQ (reference sequence). This CDR3 spans 15 amino acids. Deletions cut 1 base from V and 7 bases from J, with 14 bases between. CDR3: CASSLVGRGRNEQFF. The covered CDR3 bases are TGTGCCAGCAGCTTAGTGGGCAGGGGAAGGAATGAG.

About this clone: The read ends 3 residues shy of where the CDR3 ends; the end is completed using the germline J gene. The rearrangement links TRBV29-1 to TRBJ2-1; no definite D call. The CDR3 is 14 amino acids. CDR1 is SQVTM, CDR2 ANQGSEA, per germline. The V gene lost 3 bases and the J gene lost 0 bases, with 9 bases spanning the gap. The CDR3 bases that were read are TGCAGCGTTGATTTTGAGGTCTCCTACAATGAG. Its translation: CSVDFEVSYNE. The full CDR3 reads CSVDFEVSYNEQFF.

The part of the CDR3 DNA that was read is TGTGCCATCAGTGAGGCGTCATCTAGCACAGATACG. It codes for CAISEASSSTDT. The complete CDR3 reads CAISEASSSTDTQYF. V is TRBV10-3 and J is TRBJ2-3; the D is unclear. The read terminates 3 residues ahead of where the CDR3 ends, so the germline J gene completes it. Trimming cost V 2 bases and J 0 bases, with 9 bases left between them. Germline-derived CDR1 and CDR2 are ENHRY and SYGVKD. This CDR3 region has 15 residues.

In regard to this clone: Read data end 3 residues before the CDR3 end; the end is taken from the germline J gene. V gene TRBV19 combines with J gene TRBJ1-2; 8 nucleotides agree with TRBD1. This CDR3 has 15 amino acids. Looked up from germline, CDR1 is LNHDA and CDR2 is SQIVND (reference sequence). The part of the CDR3 DNA that was read is TGTGCCAGTAGTAAGGGACAGGTCACTCTCTACGAC. Amino acids: CASSKGQVTLYD. The whole CDR3 sequence reads CASSKGQVTLYDYTF.

The covered CDR3 bases are TGTGCCAGTAGTACTGGACTAGCGGGCGGTGTGGATACG. This codes for CASSTGLAGGVDT. The CDR3 as a whole reads CASSTGLAGGVDTQYF. The chain carries TRBV19 and TRBJ2-3; TRBD2 matches 11 bases. The CDR3 end is not reached by the read, which stops 3 residues before it; the germline J gene fills it in. The CDR3 is 16 residues long. V was clipped by 4 bases and J by 6 bases; unmatched bases: 9. Germline V lookup: CDR1 LNHDA, CDR2 SQIVND (reference sequence).

Details on this clone: The read ends 3 residues before the CDR3 terminus; that terminus is restored from the germline J gene. The V gene is TRBV19, the J gene TRBJ1-1, with TRBD1 as a possible D gene (6 bases). Germline CDR1 and CDR2: LNHDA and SQIVND (reference sequence). This CDR3 spans 13 amino acids. V lost 7 bases and J lost 2, with 11 bases in between. CDR3 DNA (partial): TGTGCCAGTATATTACAGGGAAACACTGAA. Residues: CASILQGNTE. The whole CDR3 protein reads CASILQGNTEAFF.